This TCR beta chain was captured in a study of beta chain features in type 1 diabetes. Study findings and constraints: Patients and controls would be equally affected if PCR favored shorter templates.

The CDR3 spans 12 residues. V gave up 0 bases and J gave up 3 bases, with 4 bases separating them. Germline loops: CDR1 GTSNPN, CDR2 SVGIG (reference sequence). This clone was detected only a few times. Its specificity is not known. By way of CD45RO/CCR7/CD25/CD127/CD95/CD27, the CD4+ regulatory, stem cell-like memory, central memory and naive cells were sorted. All of the isolated RNA was reverse transcribed, so expressed TCRB transcripts were sequenced. Sequenced by immunoSEQ multiplex PCR; TCRdb stores in-frame clones only, minus some. This table has 160,000 or so clones, 11% appearing once. The receptor was isolated from a man between 18 and 29 years old in good health. The sample comprised central memory CD4+ T cells from blood. The chain has TRBV30 and TRBJ2-3; D is ambiguous. In DNA, the CDR3 is TGTGCCTGGAGTGTCCAAACAGATACGCAGTATTTT. It codes for CAWSVQTDTQYF.